Below, 21 T cell receptor beta chains from the same sample are listed, as sequenced in a study of radiotherapy plus CTLA-4 blockade in lung cancer. This table comes from immunoSEQ multiplex PCR, and its TCRdb copy is limited to in-frame clones, with some not included. The profile shows about 38,000 clones, 60% to 75% of them singletons. The starting material was peripheral blood, obtained from a patient treated with radiotherapy plus ipilimumab. The receptors here all came from a human donor with non-small cell lung cancer who had stable disease on radiotherapy plus ipilimumab.

J is TRBJ1-6 and V is TRBV9; TRBD1 aligns across 8 bases. CDR3 length equals 15 residues. V lost 4 bases and J lost 10; bases outside the gene matches: 10. CDR1 is SGDLS, CDR2 YYNGEE, per germline. CDR3 coding DNA: TGTGCCAGCAGCCCCCGCCAGACAGGGGAATCACCCCTCCACTTT. This encodes CASSPRQTGESPLHF.

This clone appeared a single time. The J gene is TRBJ2-2, the V gene TRBV5-1, with TRBD1 matching over 7 bases. CDR1 and CDR2 from the germline V gene are SGHRS and YFSETQ. With V trimmed by 0 bases and J by 1 base, 3 bases remained unmatched. The CDR3 runs to 16 residues. CDR3 DNA sequence: TGCGCCAGCAGCTTGGCCGGACAGGTGAACACCGGGGAGCTGTTTTTT. Its protein is CASSLAGQVNTGELFF.

The chain combines TRBV7-2 with TRBJ2-7, with 9 bases aligning to TRBD2. Per germline, CDR1 SGHTA and CDR2 FQGNSA. V lost 3 bases to trimming and J lost 5 bases; unmatched junction nucleotides: 8. The CDR3 is made up of 15 amino acids. The CDR3 is CASSLAGTSRHEQYF. CDR3 coding DNA: TGTGCCAGCAGCTTGGCAGGGACTAGCCGACACGAGCAGTACTTC. Combining the CDR3 with reference TRBV7-2 and TRBJ2-7 gives the whole variable domain GAGVSQSPSNKVTEKGKDVELRCDPISGHTALYWYRQSLGQGLEFLIYFQGNSAPDKSGLPSDRFSAERTGGSVSTLTIQRTQQEDSAVYLCASSLAGTSRHEQYFGPGTRLTVT.

The chain employs TRBV19 and TRBJ2-2, with D possibly being TRBD1 (5 bases). Trimming took 5 bases from V and 0 from J, leaving 10 bases between them. Germline-derived CDR1 and CDR2 are LNHDA and SQIVND (reference sequence). The CDR3 is made up of 15 amino acids. CDR3 sequence: CASSPRRANTGELFF. The CDR3 region has the DNA TGTGCCAGTAGTCCCCGCAGGGCGAACACCGGGGAGCTGTTTTTT.

V gene TRBV7-9 combines with J gene TRBJ1-2; D gene ambiguous. Trimming pared 5 bases from V and 4 bases from J, leaving 11 bases between. Germline V gene lookup returns CDR1 SEHNR and CDR2 FQNEAQ (reference sequence). The CDR3 loop spans 13 amino acids. The CDR3 loop is CASSPQETYGYTF. The CDR3 nucleotides are TGTGCCAGCAGCCCCCAGGAGACCTATGGCTACACCTTC.

The chain has TRBV30 and TRBJ2-7; unclear D gene. The CDR3 covers 15 residues. Trimming pared 7 bases from V and 3 bases from J, leaving 22 bases between. Germline CDR1 GTSNPN, CDR2 SVGIG (reference sequence). CDR3 residues: CALPTPGPAHYEQYV. CDR3 DNA sequence: TGTGCCTTACCAACACCGGGCCCAGCACACTACGAGCAGTACGTC.

The chain joins TRBV28 to TRBJ1-2; the D is unclear. Per the germline V gene, CDR1 is MDHEN and CDR2 is SYDVKM. The CDR3 consists of 14 residues. V lost 6 bases to trimming and J lost 7 bases, with 18 bases between them. The DNA for the CDR3 is TGTGCCAGCAGGCTATCTCAGATTGGGGTTGGCTACACCTTC. It translates to CASRLSQIGVGYTF.

The gene calls are TRBV13 and TRBJ2-1; D perhaps matches TRBD2 (5 bases). This CDR3 contains 12 residues. From germline, CDR1 is PRHDT and CDR2 FYEKMQ (reference sequence). The V end was cut by 2 bases, the J end by 9 bases, with 8 bases between. CDR3 region: CASSLRSVEQFF. In DNA form, the CDR3 reads TGTGCCAGCAGCTTACGTAGCGTTGAGCAGTTCTTC.

This chain uses TRBV9 with TRBJ1-1; possibly TRBD1 for D (5 bases). From germline, CDR1 is SGDLS and CDR2 YYNGEE. This CDR3 has 12 residues. V dropped 7 bases and J dropped 8 bases, with 15 bases sitting between them. As DNA, the CDR3 is TGTGCCAGCGCAGGAGGGGCGCCGGAAGCTTTCTTT. This codes for CASAGGAPEAFF.

In this sample, this clone turned up once. The CDR3, as DNA: TGTGCCAGCAGCTTGGCAGCGTCCCGCACAGATACGCAGTATTTT. It codes for CASSLAASRTDTQYF. J is TRBJ2-3 and V is TRBV5-4; D unresolved. The CDR3 covers 15 residues. CDR1 SGHNT and CDR2 YYREEE come from the germline V gene (reference sequence). The V gene lost 0 bases and the J gene lost 1 base, with 9 bases spanning the gap.

The table lists this clone with a few counts. The chain combines TRBV27 with TRBJ2-3, with a possible D match to TRBD1 (6 bases). The germline V gene encodes CDR1 MNHEY and CDR2 SMNVEV (reference sequence). The CDR3 is made up of 18 amino acids. The V end was cut by 3 bases, the J end by 5 bases, with 24 bases between. CDR3: CASSLLMTRGSGGDTQYF. The DNA for the CDR3 is TGTGCCAGCAGTTTGCTAATGACCAGGGGTTCCGGTGGAGATACGCAGTATTTT.

The chain carries TRBV19 and TRBJ1-2, with 10 bases fitting TRBD1. The CDR3 spans 16 residues. CDR1 and CDR2 from the germline V gene are LNHDA and SQIVND (reference sequence). The V and J ends lost 7 bases and 2 bases, in that order; junction bases with no gene match: 10. CDR3 sequence: CASMKWDRGSNYGYTF. The CDR3 DNA is TGTGCCAGTATGAAGTGGGACAGGGGTTCGAACTATGGCTACACCTTC.

The chain is built from TRBV27 and TRBJ1-5; TRBD1 agrees at 7 bases. Germline loops: CDR1 MNHEY, CDR2 SMNVEV (reference sequence). V was pared by 5 bases and J by 0 bases, with 7 bases of the junction left unmatched. There are 16 residues in the CDR3. CDR3 loop: CASSTNRQGSNQPQHF. The CDR3 nucleotides read TGTGCCAGCAGTACGAACCGACAGGGTAGCAATCAGCCCCAGCATTTT.

The J gene is TRBJ1-2, the V gene TRBV5-5; D gene unclear. The V end lost 0 bases, the J end lost 1 base, and 16 bases lay between the germline ends. The CDR3 runs to 17 residues. The V gene's germline CDR1 is SGHKS and CDR2 YYEKEE (reference sequence). The CDR3 nucleotides read TGTGCCAGCAGCTTGGAGCTGGGAGGAGCGCTTAACTATGGCTACACCTTC. It translates to CASSLELGGALNYGYTF.

The chain combines TRBV27 with TRBJ2-3, with TRBD2 identical over 7 bases. V lost 5 bases and J lost 6; bases outside the gene matches: 14. The CDR3 is 16 amino acids. Germline values: CDR1 MNHEY, CDR2 SMNVEV (reference sequence). CDR3 amino acids: CASSEIAATGGDTQYF. The DNA of the CDR3 is TGTGCCAGCAGTGAGATAGCGGCTACGGGGGGTGATACGCAGTATTTT.

V usage is TRBV2 and J usage is TRBJ1-6, with D possibly being TRBD1 (6 bases). CDR3 length: 14 residues. Germline CDR1 and CDR2: SNHLY and FYNNEI. V was clipped by 3 bases and J by 10 bases, with 13 bases between them. The CDR3 coding sequence is TGTGCCAGCAGTGATCCAGGGGTCGGCTCACCCCTCCACTTT. This encodes CASSDPGVGSPLHF.

The chain recombines TRBV7-8 with TRBJ2-3; 10 nucleotides align to TRBD2. The junction had 9 bases not matched to a gene; V was cut back by 1 base and J by 8 bases. Germline lookup yields CDR1 SGHVS and CDR2 FQNEAQ. The CDR3 length is 16 residues. The CDR3 loop is CASSLDPAGGLGTQYF. The CDR3 region has the DNA TGTGCCAGCAGCTTAGATCCAGCGGGGGGGCTAGGTACGCAGTATTTT.

Remarks on this clone: Germline and junction disagree at one end, which may indicate a read error. This rearrangement joins TRBV7-2 to TRBJ2-7; 10 bases line up with TRBD2. In germline, CDR1 is SGHTA, CDR2 FQGNSA. This CDR3 is built from 14 residues. The chain's CDR3 is CASSLAGGTYEQYF. The CDR3 nucleotides are TGTGCCAGCAGTTTAGCGGGGGGTACCTACGAGCAGTACTTC.

V usage is TRBV5-1 and J usage is TRBJ2-2; no clear D. Trimming cost V 0 bases and J 4 bases, with 10 bases left between them. The germline V gene encodes CDR1 SGHRS and CDR2 YFSETQ. There are 15 residues in the CDR3. The CDR3 DNA is TGCGCCAGCAGCTTGGTGGTTGGGTCCACCGGGGAGCTGTTTTTT. Translation gives CASSLVVGSTGELFF.

The V call is TRBV28, the J call TRBJ1-1; TRBD1 is a possible D gene (6 bases). The V end lost 3 bases, the J end lost 6 bases, and 23 bases lay between the germline ends. The CDR3 is 17 residues long. Germline lookup yields CDR1 MDHEN and CDR2 SYDVKM. CDR3 sequence: CASSFPVAGAVGAEAFF. CDR3 nucleotides: TGTGCCAGCAGTTTTCCCGTGGCAGGGGCGGTTGGCGCTGAAGCTTTCTTT.

CDR3 amino acids: CASSQAGGHATEAFF. The CDR3 DNA reads TGCGCCAGCAGCCAAGCAGGGGGCCATGCCACTGAAGCTTTCTTT. The chain links TRBV4-1 to TRBJ1-1; TRBD1 aligns across 8 bases. The germline V gene encodes CDR1 MGHRA and CDR2 YSYEKL. The V segment lost 1 base and the J segment 4 bases; nucleotides outside the gene matches: 5. This CDR3 comprises 15 residues.